This TCR beta chain originates from a study of cytomegalovirus exposure and HLA in healthy donors. Background on the study: Earlier sequencing of some 190 million T cells yielded 100 million to 140 million unique TCR beta sequences.

Whole-study findings and limits: When a later analysis was performed, an Asian-associated ancestry cluster reportedly had fewer N-insertions than the roughly 700-donor mean. When a later analysis compared HLA-associated TCR beta chains with equally common others, the HLA-associated chains turned out to be more clonally expanded and to have lower generation probabilities.

Turning to this clone: The antigen is unknown.

CDR1 and CDR2 (germline): SGHRS, YFSETQ. Trimming took 3 bases from V and 0 from J; bases not matched to a gene: 3. There are 14 residues in the CDR3. Vbeta (60) and Jbeta (13) primers were used in the PCR. Generated by immunoSEQ multiplex PCR, the TCRdb table keeps only in-frame clones and is missing some. The table lists under 250,000 clones, around 80% of them singletons. The chain employs TRBV5-1 and TRBJ2-7; 7 nucleotides match TRBD1. Sample: PBMCs. The sequence was collected from a man between 50 and 59 years old in good health and CMV-seronegative. The DNA for the CDR3 is TGCGCCAGCAGCTACGGGGACAGCTCCTACGAGCAGTACTTC. Translated, it gives CASSYGDSSYEQYF.